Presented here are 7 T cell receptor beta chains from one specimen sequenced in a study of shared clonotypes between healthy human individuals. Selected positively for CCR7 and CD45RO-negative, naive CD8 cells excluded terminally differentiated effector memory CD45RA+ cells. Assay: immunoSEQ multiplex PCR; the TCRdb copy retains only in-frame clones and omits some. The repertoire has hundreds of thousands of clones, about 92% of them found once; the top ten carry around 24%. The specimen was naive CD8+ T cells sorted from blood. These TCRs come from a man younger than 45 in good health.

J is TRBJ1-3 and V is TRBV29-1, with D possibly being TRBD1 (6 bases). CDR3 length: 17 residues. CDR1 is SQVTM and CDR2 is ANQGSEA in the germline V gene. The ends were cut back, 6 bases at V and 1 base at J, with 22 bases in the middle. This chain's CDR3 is CSVSPQGTTSSGNTIYF. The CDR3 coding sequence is TGCAGCGTCTCTCCTCAAGGGACAACTTCTTCTGGAAACACCATATATTTT.

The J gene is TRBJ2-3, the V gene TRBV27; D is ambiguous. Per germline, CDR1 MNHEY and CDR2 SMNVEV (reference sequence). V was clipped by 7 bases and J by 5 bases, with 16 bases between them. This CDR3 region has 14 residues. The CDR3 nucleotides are TGTGCCAGCAACACATGGGAATCTGGAGATACGCAGTATTTT. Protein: CASNTWESGDTQYF.

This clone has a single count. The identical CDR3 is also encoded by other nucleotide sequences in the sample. CDR3 coding DNA: TGTGCCAGCAGCTTGGTCGGCGGGTCGAGCACAGATACGCAGTATTTT. As protein: CASSLVGGSSTDTQYF. J is TRBJ2-3 and V is TRBV5-8; D might be TRBD2 (5 bases). V was pared by 0 bases and J by 0 bases, with 11 bases between. CDR1 is SGHTS, CDR2 YDEGEE, per germline. This CDR3 is built from 16 residues.

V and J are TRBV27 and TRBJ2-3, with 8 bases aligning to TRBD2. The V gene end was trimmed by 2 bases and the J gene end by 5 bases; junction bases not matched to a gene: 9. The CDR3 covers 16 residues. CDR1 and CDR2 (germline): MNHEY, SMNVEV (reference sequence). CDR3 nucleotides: TGTGCCAGCAGTTTAATGGCGGGAGGCCAGGAAGATACGCAGTATTTT. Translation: CASSLMAGGQEDTQYF.

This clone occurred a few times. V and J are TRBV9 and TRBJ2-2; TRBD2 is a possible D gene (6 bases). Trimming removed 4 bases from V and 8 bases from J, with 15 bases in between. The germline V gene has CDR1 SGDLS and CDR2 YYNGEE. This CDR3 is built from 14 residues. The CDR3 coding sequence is TGTGCCAGCAGCCCCCCGGGGGACGGAGGGGAGCTGTTTTTT. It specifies CASSPPGDGGELFF.

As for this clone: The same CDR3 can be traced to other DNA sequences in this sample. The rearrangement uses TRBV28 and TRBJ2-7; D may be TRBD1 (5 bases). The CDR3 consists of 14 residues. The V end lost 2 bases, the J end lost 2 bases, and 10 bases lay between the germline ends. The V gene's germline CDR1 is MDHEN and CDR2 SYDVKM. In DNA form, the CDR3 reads TGTGCCAGCAGTTTAACCCTAGGGGCCTACGAGCAGTACTTC. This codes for CASSLTLGAYEQYF.

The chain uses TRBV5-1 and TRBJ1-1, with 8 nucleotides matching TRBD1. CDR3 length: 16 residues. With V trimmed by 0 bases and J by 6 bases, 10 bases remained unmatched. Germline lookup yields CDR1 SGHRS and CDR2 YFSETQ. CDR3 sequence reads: CASSLGQGMRGPEAFF. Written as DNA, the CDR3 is TGCGCCAGCAGCTTGGGACAGGGGATGAGAGGGCCTGAAGCTTTCTTT.